A single sample gave rise to the 30 T cell receptor beta chains below, sequenced in a study of response to subunit inactivated influenza vaccine. TCRdb redid the calling of the RT-PCR reads with MiXCR, one entry per CDR3 protein. The sample holds about 480,000 distinct CDR3 sequences, about 25% seen once. The starting material was CD4+ T cells sorted from PBMCs, obtained roughly 5 days after vaccination. These receptors were collected from a man aged 50 to 60 who received an inactivated influenza vaccine.

The rearrangement joins TRBV4-3 to TRBJ2-7; D unclear. V was shortened by 4 bases and J by 0 bases, with 10 bases between the two germline ends. CDR1 and CDR2 (germline): LGHNA, YSLEER. This CDR3 region has 14 residues. DNA of the CDR3: TGCGCCAGCAGCCGATCGGACGGCTCCTACGAGCAGTACTTC. It yields the protein CASSRSDGSYEQYF.

The chain links TRBV20-1 to TRBJ2-3; 11 bases are shared with TRBD2. The CDR3 extends over 16 amino acids. Germline loops: CDR1 DFQATT, CDR2 SNEGSKA (reference sequence). V lost 0 bases to trimming and J lost 5 bases; unmatched junction nucleotides: 7. CDR3 coding DNA: TGCAGTGCTAGAGATAGCGGGAGGGCCGAAGTAGATACGCAGTATTTT. Its translation: CSARDSGRAEVDTQYF.

J is TRBJ2-2 and V is TRBV2; 7 nucleotides align to TRBD2. The germline gives CDR1 SNHLY, CDR2 FYNNEI. V shed 8 bases, J shed 5 bases, and the junction held 8 bases outside the gene matches. The CDR3 runs to 14 residues. CDR3 coding DNA: TGTGCCAGCGGAGCCGGGACTACAACCGGGGAGCTGTTTTTT. It yields the protein CASGAGTTTGELFF.

The rearrangement uses TRBV7-3 and TRBJ2-3; TRBD2 matches at 13 bases. Germline V gene sequence: CDR1 SGHTA, CDR2 FQGTGA. With V trimmed by 4 bases and J by 2 bases, 3 bases remained unmatched. This CDR3 spans 16 amino acids. The CDR3 reads CASSSGLAGATDTQYF. The CDR3 nucleotides read TGTGCCAGCAGCTCCGGACTAGCGGGAGCCACAGATACGCAGTATTTT.

CDR3 amino acids: CASTLGTQKETQYF. CDR3 bases: TGTGCCAGCACACTTGGGACCCAAAAAGAGACCCAGTACTTC. The chain couples TRBV28 to TRBJ2-5; D is tentatively TRBD1 or TRBD2 (5 bases each). CDR1 and CDR2 from the germline V gene are MDHEN and SYDVKM. This CDR3 comprises 14 residues. Deletions cut 7 bases from V and 3 bases from J, with 15 bases between.

The CDR3 DNA reads TGCGCCAGCGGAAAAGGGACAGGGACTGAAAAACTGTTTTTT. It codes for CASGKGTGTEKLFF. This sequence joins TRBV5-1 and TRBJ1-4; 9 bases line up with TRBD1. CDR3 length: 14 residues. The V gene end was trimmed by 7 bases and the J gene end by 7 bases; junction bases not matched to a gene: 8. Germline V gene sequence: CDR1 SGHRS, CDR2 YFSETQ.

CDR3 in amino acids: CASSLYSPLHF. The DNA for the CDR3 is TGTGCCAGCAGTTTGTATTCACCCCTCCACTTT. The J gene is TRBJ1-6, the V gene TRBV28; D not certain. The CDR3 loop spans 11 amino acids. Deletions cut 3 bases from V and 8 bases from J, with 2 bases between. Germline CDR1 is MDHEN and CDR2 is SYDVKM.

The CDR3 spells CASSQDWGPNYGYTF. The CDR3 coding sequence is TGCGCCAGCAGCCAAGATTGGGGGCCCAACTATGGCTACACCTTC. This chain links TRBV4-1 with TRBJ1-2; possibly TRBD1 for D (6 bases). The CDR3 has 15 amino acids. The germline CDR1 and CDR2 sequences are MGHRA and YSYEKL. Trimming shortened V by 0 bases and J by 2 bases, and 10 bases separated the two germline ends.

This clonotype was recorded a few times. The genes are TRBV20-1 and TRBJ1-1; weak D call: TRBD1 (5 bases). Trimming removed 2 bases from V and 4 bases from J, with 14 bases in between. The CDR3 contains 14 residues. Germline V gives CDR1 DFQATT, CDR2 SNEGSKA (reference sequence). CDR3 sequence: CSARTGPGSTEAFF. DNA for the CDR3: TGCAGTGCTAGAACGGGACCGGGGAGCACTGAAGCTTTCTTT.

This clonotype was seen a handful of times. CDR3 sequence (DNA): TGTGCCATCAGTGAGTCCTGGTATGGCTACACCTTC. Translated: CAISESWYGYTF. This rearrangement joins TRBV10-3 to TRBJ1-2; unclear D gene. The V gene's germline CDR1 is ENHRY and CDR2 SYGVKD. The CDR3 spans 12 residues. The germline V and J ends were trimmed by 0 bases and 5 bases, with 4 bases remaining between them.

This clonotype showed up just a few times. Written as DNA, the CDR3 is TGTGCCACCAGTGACAAACCAACCGGGACAGCATACAGGGGCTCCTACAATGAGCAGTTCTTC. This codes for CATSDKPTGTAYRGSYNEQFF. This chain uses TRBV24-1 with TRBJ2-1, with 7 bases matching TRBD1. Trimming at V came to 4 bases and at J to 0 bases, leaving 20 bases not matched to a gene. Germline CDR1 is KGHDR and CDR2 is SFDVKD. The CDR3 is made up of 21 amino acids.

The rearrangement uses TRBV21-1 and TRBJ2-3; the D segment call TRBD2 is taken from the table without a DNA check. TRBV21-1 is tagged as a pseudogene. CDR3 length: 16 amino acids. This CDR3 is CASSKVASGRTDTQYF. CDR3 nucleotide sequence: TGTGCCAGCAGCAAAGTGGCTAGCGGACGCACAGATACGCAGTATTTT.

This clonotype showed up just a few times. CDR3 residues: CASRQASGTSDTQYF. CDR3 DNA sequence: TGTGCCAGCAGGCAAGCTAGCGGGACGAGCGATACGCAGTATTTT. The V gene is TRBV25-1, the J gene TRBJ2-3; 9 positions agree with TRBD2. The CDR3 totals 15 residues. Germline lookup yields CDR1 MGHDK and CDR2 SYGVNS. With V trimmed by 6 bases and J by 6 bases, 10 bases remained unmatched.

The chain recombines TRBV20-1 with TRBJ2-7; 9 nucleotides line up with TRBD1. CDR3 length equals 16 residues. The V gene's germline CDR1 is DFQATT and CDR2 SNEGSKA (reference sequence). With 3 bases clipped from V and 0 bases from J, the junction kept 9 bases outside the gene matches. The CDR3 region is CSARVTTGGISYEQYF. CDR3 bases: TGCAGTGCTAGGGTAACCACAGGGGGCATCTCCTACGAGCAGTACTTC.

The V call is TRBV6-5, the J call TRBJ2-5, with unresolved D. Trimming removed 1 base from V and 5 bases from J, with 8 bases in between. The CDR3 extends over 13 amino acids. CDR1 is MNHEY and CDR2 is SVGAGI in the germline V gene. The CDR3 loop is CASSYWGRETQYF. CDR3 bases: TGTGCCAGCAGTTACTGGGGTCGGGAGACCCAGTACTTC.

The gene calls are TRBV6-5 and TRBJ2-7; D gene unclear. Trimming stripped 0 bases from V and 7 bases from J, with 10 bases between. From germline, CDR1 is MNHEY and CDR2 SVGAGI. This CDR3 comprises 13 residues. In DNA, the CDR3 is TGTGCCAGCAGTTACTCTGATTGGAGAGAGCAGTACTTC. Amino acid sequence: CASSYSDWREQYF.

This chain connects TRBV7-2 to TRBJ2-1; D is unclear. Germline assignment: CDR1 SGHTA and CDR2 FQGNSA. Trimming removed 3 bases from V and 3 bases from J, with 9 bases in between. This CDR3 has 14 amino acids. CDR3 sequence (DNA): TGTGCCAGCAGCTTGAATTCGCGCTACAATGAGCAGTTCTTC. Translation gives CASSLNSRYNEQFF.

The chain combines TRBV4-2 with TRBJ2-7; D unresolved. This CDR3 comprises 15 residues. The germline V gene has CDR1 LGHNA and CDR2 YNFKEQ. V dropped 0 bases and J dropped 3 bases, with 12 bases sitting between them. Written as DNA, the CDR3 is TGTGCCAGCAGCCAAGAGGACGGGCGCCTCTACGAGCAGTACTTC. Translated: CASSQEDGRLYEQYF.

Many counts were recorded for this clonotype. The rearrangement uses TRBV12-3 or TRBV12-4 and TRBJ1-1, with a possible D match to TRBD1 (5 bases). Trimming removed 6 bases from V and 1 base from J, with 12 bases in between. CDR3 length equals 14 residues. DNA of the CDR3: TGTGCCAGCAGCTTCGGGGGTCCGAACACTGAAGCTTTCTTT. This encodes CASSFGGPNTEAFF.

This clonotype was detected ten times or more. The chain employs TRBV24-1 and TRBJ2-3; tentatively, D is TRBD1 (5 bases). CDR1 and CDR2 (germline): KGHDR, SFDVKD. Trimming stripped 4 bases from V and 4 bases from J, with 23 bases between. This CDR3 is built from 18 residues. The CDR3 coding sequence is TGTGCCACCAGTGACACCCGGCAGGGTAGAAACCAAGCAGATACGCAGTATTTT. Translation gives CATSDTRQGRNQADTQYF.

The J gene is TRBJ2-3, the V gene TRBV4-2, with a possible D match to TRBD2 (6 bases). Germline V gene lookup returns CDR1 LGHNA and CDR2 YNFKEQ. The CDR3 length is 16 residues. Trimming took off 4 bases at V and 4 bases at J, with 18 bases between the two ends. CDR3 region: CASSRLGPSEADTQYF. CDR3 nucleotide sequence: TGTGCCAGCAGCCGCCTGGGGCCTAGCGAAGCAGATACGCAGTATTTT.

CDR3 coding DNA: TGCAGTGCCCCTGAGCGGGGAGGCTCCTACAATGAGCAGTTCTTC. Its translation is CSAPERGGSYNEQFF. The chain carries TRBV20-1 and TRBJ2-1; 7 positions agree with TRBD2. Germline V gene sequence: CDR1 DFQATT, CDR2 SNEGSKA (reference sequence). The trim removed 6 bases at V and 0 bases at J, leaving 8 bases unmatched. The CDR3 is 15 amino acids.

The rearrangement uses TRBV6-4 and TRBJ2-3; 8 bases align to TRBD2. Losses at the gene ends were 5 bases for V and 3 bases for J; bases not matched to a gene: 7. CDR1 is MRHNA, CDR2 SNTAGT, per germline. The CDR3 runs to 15 residues. The CDR3 sequence is CASSPGLAKTDTQYF. In DNA form, the CDR3 reads TGTGCCAGCAGTCCAGGACTAGCTAAAACAGATACGCAGTATTTT.

This clonotype has only a few counts. The V gene is TRBV11-2, the J gene TRBJ2-5; 8 bases match TRBD1. The V gene's germline CDR1 is SGHAT and CDR2 FQNNGV. After removal of 5 bases from V and 5 bases from J, the junction contained 13 bases not matched to a gene. The CDR3 is 16 residues long. CDR3 DNA: TGTGCCAGCAGCGCTAGCCCTCAGGGGGCTGGGGAGACCCAGTACTTC. It translates to CASSASPQGAGETQYF.

The chain carries TRBV6-1 and TRBJ2-1, with D possibly being TRBD1 (5 bases). V was cut by 6 bases and J by 9 bases, with 21 bases left in between. Germline loops: CDR1 MNHNS, CDR2 SASEGT. This CDR3 contains 15 residues. The CDR3 DNA sequence: TGTGCCAGCAGACCCGGACACGCCGGTAGTGGTGAGCAGTTCTTC. This gives the protein CASRPGHAGSGEQFF.

The chain couples TRBV10-3 to TRBJ2-5; unclear D gene. Trimming removed 7 bases from V and 5 bases from J, with 8 bases in between. Germline CDR1 ENHRY, CDR2 SYGVKD. The CDR3 spans 11 residues. The CDR3 coding sequence is TGTGCCATCATGGAAGATGAGACCCAGTACTTC. Its translation is CAIMEDETQYF.

The CDR3 DNA follows: TGTGCCAGCAGCCCAAGAGGGCTGACCCAGTACTTC. Translating gives CASSPRGLTQYF. This rearrangement joins TRBV9 to TRBJ2-5; D possibly corresponds to TRBD2 (5 bases). Between the trimmed V and J ends, which lost 4 bases and 7 bases, there was a span of 11 bases. Germline V gene data show CDR1 as SGDLS and CDR2 as YYNGEE. The CDR3 spans 12 residues.

This clonotype was picked up a small number of times. The V gene is TRBV29-1, the J gene TRBJ2-7; D might be TRBD1 (5 bases). Germline V lookup: CDR1 SQVTM, CDR2 ANQGSEA. Trimming took off 4 bases at V and 7 bases at J, with 17 bases between the two ends. The CDR3 runs 13 residues. CDR3 region: CSVGQGLTREQYF. CDR3 bases: TGCAGCGTTGGGCAGGGTCTCACGAGGGAGCAGTACTTC.

This clonotype was counted between two and nine times. The genes are TRBV7-6 and TRBJ1-4; D is unresolved. Trimming cost V 2 bases and J 5 bases, with 12 bases left between them. The CDR3 contains 15 residues. CDR1 and CDR2 from the germline V gene are SGHVS and FNYEAQ. The CDR3 DNA sequence: TGTGCCAGCAGCTTAATTGACCGGCCGAATGAAAAACTGTTTTTT. Translating gives CASSLIDRPNEKLFF.

This clonotype was recorded many times. The CDR3 reads CASSFWGKGEQFF. The CDR3 region has the DNA TGTGCCAGCAGTTTCTGGGGGAAAGGGGAGCAGTTCTTC. This chain connects TRBV28 to TRBJ2-1; perhaps D is TRBD1 or TRBD2 (5 bases each). There are 13 residues in the CDR3. V lost 3 bases to trimming and J lost 10 bases, with 13 bases between them. Germline-derived CDR1 and CDR2 are MDHEN and SYDVKM.